A selection of T cell receptor beta chains follows, all from one sample in a study of identifying expanded T cells in peripheral blood. Sequencing used immunoSEQ multiplex PCR; TCRdb keeps in-frame clones, though not all of them. The table records about 81,000 clones, 84% of them present only once. The sequencing sample was made of blood. The source is a person aged 18 to 75 in good health. CDR3s include the opening cysteine and the closing phenylalanine or tryptophan. D genes are given only for firm matches. For some rows the clone size is stated as once, few or many, or as a class when expanded; others skip it.

j_gene	abundance	v_gene	len	d_gene	CDR3nt	CDR3aa
TRBJ2-7	-	TRBV18	12	-	TGTGCCAGCTCACCGAGGACCTACGAGCAGTACTTC	CASSPRTYEQYF
TRBJ2-5	-	TRBV7-2	15	-	TGTGCCAGCAGCTTAGACTCGGCAAGGTTGGAGACCCAGTACTTC	CASSLDSARLETQYF
TRBJ2-7	-	TRBV6-5	16	TRBD2	TGTGCCAGCAGTTACTCATCTAGCGGGCTCTCCTACGAGCAGTACTTC	CASSYSSSGLSYEQYF
TRBJ1-1	few	TRBV6-5	15	-	TGTGCCAGCAGTTACTCCGCGACAGCGAACACTGAAGCTTTCTTT	CASSYSATANTEAFF
TRBJ1-5	-	TRBV19	13	-	TGTGCCAGTCAGACAGTTAGCAATCAGCCCCAGCATTTT	CASQTVSNQPQHF
TRBJ2-5	-	TRBV4-3	17	TRBD2	TGCGCCAGCAGCCAATACCTTGGGGCGGGAGAGGGAGAGACCCAGTACTTC	CASSQYLGAGEGETQYF
TRBJ1-5	-	TRBV30	15	-	TGTGCCGCGACTAGTAGGGACGCCTTAGATCAGCCCCAGCATTTT	CAATSRDALDQPQHF
TRBJ1-1	-	TRBV5-1	15	TRBD1	TGCGCCAGCAGCTTGGAGGTAACAGGGGTTACTGAAGCTTTCTTT	CASSLEVTGVTEAFF
TRBJ2-7	-	TRBV18	15	TRBD2	TGTGCCAGCTCACCACGGGTTAGCGGGGACTACGAGCAGTACTTC	CASSPRVSGDYEQYF
TRBJ2-7	-	TRBV28	15	TRBD1	TGTGCCAGCAGCACAACCAGACAGGGGTCTAACGAGCAGTACTTC	CASSTTRQGSNEQYF
TRBJ2-3	-	TRBV29-1	16	TRBD1	TGCAGCGTTGAAGAGCCCGGGACAGGGGGCCCAGATACGCAGTATTTT	CSVEEPGTGGPDTQYF
TRBJ2-1	-	TRBV11-3	16	TRBD2	TGTGCCAGCAGCCACTCCCTAGCGGGAGGGCCGAGTGAGCAGTTCTTC	CASSHSLAGGPSEQFF
TRBJ2-2	-	TRBV9	15	-	TGTGCCAGCAGCGTAGGGGACGGGAACACCGGGGAGCTGTTTTTT	CASSVGDGNTGELFF
TRBJ1-5	few	TRBV5-1	14	-	TGCGCCAGCAGCTTGGGGACAGACAATCAGCCCCAGCATTTT	CASSLGTDNQPQHF
TRBJ2-7	-	TRBV28	16	-	TGTGCCAGCAGTCCATCACAGGCGCCTGGGTATTACGAGCAGTACTTC	CASSPSQAPGYYEQYF
TRBJ2-7	-	TRBV2	14	TRBD1	TGTGCCAGCAGTGATTGGGACAGACCCTACGAGCAGTACTTC	CASSDWDRPYEQYF
TRBJ1-5	-	TRBV28	17	TRBD1	TGTGCCAGCAGTTCCCGTATCCAGGGGGCAAGCAATCAGCCCCAGCATTTT	CASSSRIQGASNQPQHF
TRBJ2-3	-	TRBV19	15	TRBD2	TGTGCCAGTCCGCCTTTAGCGGGAGAATTTGATACGCAGTATTTT	CASPPLAGEFDTQYF
TRBJ2-7	-	TRBV7-3	14	TRBD2	TGTGCCAGCAGCGAGGGACTAGCTAACCACGAGCAGTACTTC	CASSEGLANHEQYF
TRBJ2-5	-	TRBV19	16	-	TGTGCCAGTAGTATTGTCTGGTGGAACCACGAAGAGACCCAGTACTTC	CASSIVWWNHEETQYF
TRBJ2-1	hyperexpanded	TRBV11-2	13	TRBD1	TGTGCCAGCAGCTCTCCGCAACAGGGGGAGTATTTCTTC	CASSSPQQGEYFF
TRBJ1-2	-	TRBV19	15	-	TGTGCCACCCGCGTATCAGGACTCGGTTCTATCCGCTACACCTTC	CATRVSGLGSIRYTF
TRBJ2-1	-	TRBV5-8	16	-	TGTGCCAGCAGCTTGTCGTGGCGGGACCGAGGGCATGAGCAGTTCTTC	CASSLSWRDRGHEQFF
TRBJ2-1	-	TRBV5-6	12	TRBD1	TGTGCCAGCAGGAGGGACCAGGGGGTCCAGTTCTTC	CASRRDQGVQFF
TRBJ2-7	once	TRBV14	11	-	TGTGCCAGCAGCCAAGGTCACGAGCAGTACTTC	CASSQGHEQYF
TRBJ2-1	-	TRBV4-3	16	-	TGCGCCAGCAGCCAAGATCTGGGGGAGATGAACAATGAGCAGTTCTTC	CASSQDLGEMNNEQFF
TRBJ1-1	-	TRBV13	16	-	TGTGCCAGCAGCCCCGGGACTTGGGGGGCATACACTGAAGCTTTCTTT	CASSPGTWGAYTEAFF
TRBJ2-5	-	TRBV5-4	14	TRBD1	TGTGCCAGCAGCCCGGACAGGGATCAAGAGACCCAGTACTTC	CASSPDRDQETQYF
TRBJ2-4	once	TRBV7-2	16	-	TGTGCCAGCAGCTCGGTGACTGGGCTGGCCAAAAACATTCAGTACTTC	CASSSVTGLAKNIQYF
TRBJ2-5	-	TRBV21-1	16	-	TGTGCCAGCAGGCTAAAATGGAGCGGGAGCAGAGAGACCCAGTACTTC	CASRLKWSGSRETQYF
TRBJ1-2	-	TRBV5-6	16	TRBD1	TGTGCCAGCAGCTTGGACAGGGGGCACATTAACTATGGCTACACCTTC	CASSLDRGHINYGYTF
TRBJ2-5	many	TRBV11-2	14	TRBD2	TGTGCCAGCAGCTCGGGACTAGCGGGAGAGACCCAGTACTTC	CASSSGLAGETQYF
TRBJ2-1	once	TRBV7-2	15	-	TGTGCCAGCAGACCGGAACTATGGTACTACAATGAGCAGTTCTTC	CASRPELWYYNEQFF
TRBJ2-1	-	TRBV30	15	-	TGTGCCTGGAGTTCGGGATATACCCTCTACAATGAGCAGTTCTTC	CAWSSGYTLYNEQFF
TRBJ2-1	-	TRBV4-1	15	-	TGCGCCAGCAGCCCAGAGGGGGGCTTCTACAATGAGCAGTTCTTC	CASSPEGGFYNEQFF
TRBJ2-3	-	TRBV5-1	15	-	TGCGCCAGCCTGCGAAGTAGCCCAAACGTAGATACGCAGTATTTT	CASLRSSPNVDTQYF
TRBJ2-5	-	TRBV6-5	14	TRBD2	TGTGCCAGCAGTTACTCGGGGGGGGAAGAGACCCAGTACTTC	CASSYSGGEETQYF
TRBJ1-2	-	TRBV30	14	-	TGTGCCTGGAGTGGACAGCGAGTAAACTATGGCTACACCTTC	CAWSGQRVNYGYTF
TRBJ2-7	-	TRBV7-2	13	-	TGTGCCAGCTCCTCTGGCAGCGTGTACGAGCAGTACTTC	CASSSGSVYEQYF
TRBJ2-7	once	TRBV13	13	-	TGTGCCAGCATGAATAGGGGAACCTACGAGCAGTACTTC	CASMNRGTYEQYF
TRBJ2-7	-	TRBV7-2	12	TRBD1	TGTGCCAGCAGAACAGGGGCCTACGAGCAGTACTTC	CASRTGAYEQYF
TRBJ1-1	-	TRBV5-6	15	-	TGTGCCAGCAGCTTGGGATTAGGGGGGTTCCCTGAAGCTTTCTTT	CASSLGLGGFPEAFF
TRBJ1-5	-	TRBV28	16	-	TGTGCCAGCAGTTTATTGGCGGCAGGGAGCAATCAGCCCCAGCATTTT	CASSLLAAGSNQPQHF